A selection of T cell receptor beta chains follows, all from one sample in a study of siplizumab effects on memory and regulatory T cells. Assay: immunoSEQ multiplex PCR; the TCRdb copy retains only in-frame clones and omits some. This repertoire shows approximately 68,000 clones, about 90% found once; its top ten account for 25% to 35%. The material sequenced was CD8+ T cells sorted from blood. The source of these receptors is a human donor in good health. CDR3s include the opening cysteine and the closing phenylalanine or tryptophan. D genes are given only for firm matches. Size is stated for part of the rows, as once, few or many counts, or as a class when the clone is expanded.

CASNLSGGSSYEQYF,TGTGCCAGCAACCTCTCCGGCGGGAGCTCCTACGAGCAGTACTTC,TRBJ2-7,TRBV7-3,TRBD2,NA
CASSVGTSGEYEQYF,TGCGCCAGCAGCGTCGGGACTAGCGGGGAATACGAGCAGTACTTC,TRBJ2-7,TRBV5-1,TRBD2,NA
CASSLNRDSLYNYGYTF,TGCGCCAGCAGCCTCAACCGGGACAGCCTATACAACTATGGCTACACCTTC,TRBJ1-2,TRBV4-1,TRBD1,NA
CASSVDRAADTQYF,TGTGCCAGCAGTGTTGACAGGGCCGCAGATACGCAGTATTTT,TRBJ2-3,TRBV2,TRBD1,NA
CASSFHGMNTEAFF,TGTGCCAGCAGCTTCCACGGTATGAACACTGAAGCTTTCTTT,TRBJ1-1,TRBV7-6,NA,NA
CASSLVGLAFNEQFF,TGTGCCAGCAGCTTAGTGGGACTAGCTTTTAATGAGCAGTTCTTC,TRBJ2-1,TRBV11-2,TRBD2,NA
CASSPDTYNEQFF,TGTGCCAGCAGTCCGGACACCTACAATGAGCAGTTCTTC,TRBJ2-1,TRBV27,NA,NA
CASSQEPRAGNSGNTIYF,TGTGCCAGCAGCCAAGAGCCCAGGGCGGGAAACTCTGGAAACACCATATATTTT,TRBJ1-3,TRBV14,NA,NA
CASRSTLTGEQYF,TGTGCCAGCAGATCGACCTTGACGGGCGAGCAGTACTTC,TRBJ2-7,TRBV5-4,NA,NA
CASSLWTSGSSDTQYF,TGTGCCAGCAGCCTATGGACTAGCGGGAGCTCAGATACGCAGTATTTT,TRBJ2-3,TRBV5-6,TRBD2,NA
CASCRDRGNDEAFF,TGTGCCAGTTGCCGGGACAGGGGTAATGATGAAGCTTTCTTT,TRBJ1-1,TRBV4-2,TRBD1,NA
CASSLARVYGYTF,TGTGCCAGCAGCTTAGCGCGGGTCTATGGCTACACCTTC,TRBJ1-2,TRBV7-9,NA,once
CSVESTVARGEQYF,TGCAGCGTCGAGTCCACAGTGGCACGGGGGGAGCAGTACTTC,TRBJ2-7,TRBV29-1,NA,NA
CASSLGFGTKTYEQYF,TGTGCCAGCAGCTTAGGCTTCGGGACTAAAACCTACGAGCAGTACTTC,TRBJ2-7,TRBV7-2,TRBD2,NA
CASSEGPDTQYF,TGCGCCAGCAGTGAGGGGCCAGATACGCAGTATTTT,TRBJ2-3,TRBV10-2,NA,NA
CASGLSSGRAPGELFF,TGTGCTAGTGGTTTATCTAGCGGGAGGGCCCCCGGGGAGCTGTTTTTT,TRBJ2-2,TRBV12-5,TRBD2,NA
CASSFGTASEQYF,TGTGCCAGCAGCTTCGGGACGGCCTCCGAGCAGTACTTC,TRBJ2-7,TRBV5-6,NA,NA
CASSEWAGGEQFF,TGCGCCAGCAGTGAGTGGGCGGGAGGGGAACAGTTCTTC,TRBJ2-1,TRBV10-2,TRBD2,NA
CASSIRQDALWHGELFF,TGTGCCAGTAGTATTCGACAGGACGCCCTATGGCACGGGGAGCTGTTTTTT,TRBJ2-2,TRBV19,NA,NA
CASSSSGSCVGELFF,TGTGCCAGCAGCAGTAGCGGGAGTTGTGTCGGGGAGCTGTTTTTT,TRBJ2-2,TRBV21-1,NA,few
CASSHPQGGTGSHEQYF,TGTGCCAGCAGCCACCCTCAGGGAGGGACAGGGAGCCACGAGCAGTACTTC,TRBJ2-7,TRBV4-2,TRBD1,NA
CASSEIDGSEDNEQYF,TGTGCCAGCAGTGAAATAGACGGGTCGGAGGACAACGAGCAGTACTTC,TRBJ2-7,TRBV2,NA,once
CASGGNEQFF,TGCGCCAGCGGGGGGAATGAGCAGTTCTTC,TRBJ2-1,TRBV5-1,NA,NA
CSVPGHSVEAFF,TGCAGCGTTCCGGGACACAGTGTGGAAGCTTTCTTT,TRBJ1-1,TRBV29-1,NA,NA
CASSKGASPSEQYF,TGTGCCAGCAGCAAGGGCGCCTCTCCCTCCGAGCAGTACTTC,TRBJ2-7,TRBV5-6,NA,NA
CASSLWVGHLTFF,TGTGCCAGCAGTTTATGGGTTGGGCACCTAACTTTCTTT,TRBJ1-1,TRBV27,NA,NA
CASSPGQGGDGYTF,TGTGCCAGCAGTCCGGGACAGGGAGGAGATGGCTACACCTTC,TRBJ1-2,TRBV13,TRBD1,NA
CAITRGDQGVVPEAFF,TGTGCCATCACTAGGGGAGACCAGGGGGTAGTCCCTGAAGCTTTCTTT,TRBJ1-1,TRBV10-3,TRBD1,NA
CATSRVQATSWSYNEQFF,TGTGCCACCAGCAGAGTTCAAGCGACTAGTTGGTCCTACAATGAGCAGTTCTTC,TRBJ2-1,TRBV15,NA,once
CASSPYRGPYEQYF,TGTGCCAGCAGCCCATACAGGGGTCCCTACGAGCAGTACTTC,TRBJ2-7,TRBV7-2,TRBD1,NA
CASSLGNYEQYF,TGTGCCAGTAGCCTGGGGAACTACGAGCAGTACTTC,TRBJ2-7,TRBV19,NA,NA
CASTLLGVNLDEQYF,TGTGCCAGCACCCTCCTCGGGGTAAACTTGGACGAGCAGTACTTC,TRBJ2-7,TRBV13,NA,NA